These 18 T cell receptor beta chains were sequenced from one sample in a study of graft-versus-host responses after intestinal transplantation (dated by TCRdb to the early 2020s). Antigens of these TCRs are unknown. The time point label of this sample denotes: cells obtained before transplantation from donor or recipient. Library method: the immunoSEQ multiplex PCR assay. In its TCRdb copy, this immuneACCESS table keeps in-frame sequences only and misses some clones. Where compared with another copy, unresolved V genes explain less than half of these, and the others have no known cause. For this sample the table gives 50,000 to 80,000 clones, of which 85% to 95% were detected only once. The ten largest clones represent 1.7% of the sample. Sample: unstimulated CD8+ T cells sorted from spleen or lymph node cells, taken before transplant. These receptors originate from a human donor who was the organ donor for an intestinal transplant.

The DNA of the CDR3 is TGTGCCAGTAGTATATGGGGGACTACCGCCAATGAGCAGTTCTTC. Translating it yields CASSIWGTTANEQFF. V is TRBV19 and J is TRBJ2-1, with 7 bases matching TRBD2. Germline CDR1 and CDR2: LNHDA and SQIVND (reference sequence). The CDR3 has 15 amino acids. The ends lost 2 bases at V and 6 bases at J; junction bases unmatched: 7.

The V gene is TRBV7-2, the J gene TRBJ1-2; 7 nucleotides agree with TRBD1. V was clipped by 3 bases and J by 5 bases; unmatched bases: 9. The CDR3 contains 15 residues. The V gene's germline CDR1 is SGHTA and CDR2 FQGNSA. This CDR3 is CASSFGTESLYGYTF. The CDR3 bases are TGTGCCAGCAGCTTCGGGACAGAGAGTCTTTATGGCTACACCTTC. The variable domain in full, with the rest retrieved from reference TRBV7-2 and TRBJ1-2, is GAGVSQSPSNKVTEKGKDVELRCDPISGHTALYWYRQSLGQGLEFLIYFQGNSAPDKSGLPSDRFSAERTGGSVSTLTIQRTQQEDSAVYLCASSFGTESLYGYTFGSGTRLTVV.

This clone was counted between two and nine times. The chain couples TRBV30 to TRBJ1-1; maybe TRBD1 (5 bases). In germline, CDR1 is GTSNPN, CDR2 SVGIG (reference sequence). Deletions cut 5 bases from V and 4 bases from J, with 14 bases between. The CDR3 consists of 13 residues. CDR3 bases: TGTGCCTGGGGGCAGGGAACAGGCACTGAAGCTTTCTTT. Residues: CAWGQGTGTEAFF.

This chain uses TRBV28 with TRBJ2-7; D gene unclear. CDR1 is MDHEN, CDR2 SYDVKM, per germline. Trimming took 2 bases from V and 3 from J, leaving 20 bases between them. This CDR3 contains 17 residues. The CDR3 bases are TGTGCCAGCAGTTTAATAGGCCCATGGGCTGTTTACTACGAGCAGTACTTC. It encodes CASSLIGPWAVYYEQYF.

V gene TRBV28 combines with J gene TRBJ2-7, with TRBD1 as a possible D gene (6 bases). The CDR3 consists of 16 residues. The germline gives CDR1 MDHEN, CDR2 SYDVKM. With 2 bases removed from V and 2 bases from J, the gap between germline ends came to 16 bases. The CDR3: CASSLEGPGAPYEQYF. For the CDR3, the DNA is TGTGCCAGCAGTTTAGAGGGCCCAGGGGCCCCCTACGAGCAGTACTTC.

The chain has TRBV6-5 and TRBJ2-1; 10 bases map to TRBD2. Germline CDR1 is MNHEY and CDR2 is SVGAGI. This CDR3 has 15 amino acids. Unmatched junction bases numbered 11, after V lost 9 bases and J lost 6 bases. CDR3 nucleotides: TGTGCCAGTCAGGCTAGCGGGAGTCCTGCCAATGAGCAGTTCTTC. It translates to CASQASGSPANEQFF.

CDR3 coding DNA: TGTGCCAGCAGTTTTCCGGGGACAGGGTACGGAAGCTCCTACGAGCAGTACTTC. Protein: CASSFPGTGYGSSYEQYF. V gene TRBV2 combines with J gene TRBJ2-7; 9 bases are shared with TRBD1. CDR1 is SNHLY and CDR2 is FYNNEI in the germline V gene. The CDR3 is made up of 18 amino acids. Unmatched junction bases numbered 14, after V lost 5 bases and J lost 0 bases.

V gene TRBV5-1 combines with J gene TRBJ2-1; possible D gene TRBD2, 5 bases. The CDR3 loop spans 16 amino acids. V was trimmed by 0 bases and J by 2 bases, leaving 12 bases between them. CDR1 is SGHRS, CDR2 YFSETQ, per germline. The CDR3: CASSLAGDGTYNEQFF. The CDR3 DNA sequence: TGCGCCAGCAGCTTGGCCGGCGACGGGACCTACAATGAGCAGTTCTTC.

The chain links TRBV28 to TRBJ2-1; 9 nucleotides agree with TRBD2. V shed 3 bases and J 7 bases; nucleotides not matched to a gene: 7. The germline V gene encodes CDR1 MDHEN and CDR2 SYDVKM. The CDR3 has 15 amino acids. CDR3: CASSLRSGSRNEQFF. DNA of the CDR3: TGTGCCAGCAGTTTGCGTAGCGGGAGCAGAAATGAGCAGTTCTTC. Variable domain in full (rest from reference TRBV28 and TRBJ2-1): DVKVTQSSRYLVKRTGEKVFLECVQDMDHENMFWYRQDPGLGLRLIYFSYDVKMKEKGDIPEGYSVSREKKERFSLILESASTNQTSMYLCASSLRSGSRNEQFFGPGTRLTVL.

The chain recombines TRBV4-1 with TRBJ1-1; the D gene is possibly TRBD1 (5 bases). V was pared by 4 bases and J by 2 bases, with 20 bases between. The CDR3 length is 17 residues. Germline V lookup: CDR1 MGHRA, CDR2 YSYEKL. CDR3 region: CASSRTQQAPGNTEAFF. Here the CDR3 DNA reads TGCGCCAGCAGCCGGACCCAACAGGCCCCAGGCAACACTGAAGCTTTCTTT.

The chain combines TRBV7-2 with TRBJ2-3, with 10 bases identical to TRBD2. Germline CDR1 reads SGHTA; CDR2 reads FQGNSA. This CDR3 is built from 15 residues. J was trimmed by 6 bases and V by 2 bases; bases with no gene match: 5. In DNA form, the CDR3 reads TGTGCCAGCAGCTTAACTAGCGGGATAGCGGATACGCAGTATTTT. Residues: CASSLTSGIADTQYF.

This clone was picked up one time. V gene TRBV7-8 combines with J gene TRBJ2-1; 13 positions match TRBD2. CDR3 length: 13 amino acids. V lost 8 bases and J lost 6; bases outside the gene matches: 1. The germline V gene encodes CDR1 SGHVS and CDR2 FQNEAQ. The chain's CDR3 is CASGLAGVNEQFF. Here the CDR3 DNA reads TGTGCCAGCGGACTAGCGGGGGTCAATGAGCAGTTCTTC.

This clone was observed once. The gene calls are TRBV28 and TRBJ1-2; D unclear. The CDR3 is made up of 14 amino acids. CDR1 MDHEN and CDR2 SYDVKM come from the germline V gene. Trimming took 2 bases from V and 4 from J, leaving 11 bases between them. In DNA, the CDR3 is TGTGCCAGCAGTTTAACCCCCCGGGGCTATGGCTACACCTTC. The encoded protein is CASSLTPRGYGYTF.

The chain carries TRBV6-1 and TRBJ1-1; D is perhaps TRBD1 (5 bases). The V gene lost 5 bases and the J gene lost 3 bases, with 10 bases spanning the gap. CDR3 length equals 13 residues. The germline V gene has CDR1 MNHNS and CDR2 SASEGT. This chain's CDR3 is CASSSRDYTEAFF. The CDR3, as DNA: TGTGCCAGCAGTTCCAGGGATTACACTGAAGCTTTCTTT.

This sequence joins TRBV10-1 and TRBJ2-1; 10 nucleotides match TRBD2. The germline V gene has CDR1 WNHNN and CDR2 SYGVQD (reference sequence). V lost 0 bases to trimming and J lost 3 bases; unmatched junction nucleotides: 2. The CDR3 loop spans 16 amino acids. The DNA of the CDR3 is TGCGCCAGCAGTGAGTCCGGACTAGCGGTCTACAATGAGCAGTTCTTC. As protein: CASSESGLAVYNEQFF.

CDR3: CASSLKQGEGFYEQYF. CDR3 DNA: TGTGCCAGCAGTTTAAAACAGGGAGAAGGTTTCTACGAGCAGTACTTC. The V gene is TRBV28, the J gene TRBJ2-7, with D possibly being TRBD1 (6 bases). CDR3 length: 16 residues. Germline V CDR1 and CDR2: MDHEN, SYDVKM. Trimming stripped 2 bases from V and 3 bases from J, with 17 bases between. The complete variable domain, with remaining parts taken from reference TRBV28 and TRBJ2-7, reads DVKVTQSSRYLVKRTGEKVFLECVQDMDHENMFWYRQDPGLGLRLIYFSYDVKMKEKGDIPEGYSVSREKKERFSLILESASTNQTSMYLCASSLKQGEGFYEQYFGPGTRLTVT.

J is TRBJ2-1 and V is TRBV28; possible D gene TRBD2, 6 bases. Trimming removed 5 bases at V and 0 bases at J, with 14 bases between. This CDR3 is 16 amino acids long. The germline gives CDR1 MDHEN, CDR2 SYDVKM. The CDR3 reads CASSEWGESSYNEQFF. In DNA, the CDR3 is TGTGCCAGCAGTGAATGGGGGGAGAGCTCCTACAATGAGCAGTTCTTC.

The chain is built from TRBV5-4 and TRBJ2-7, with D perhaps matching TRBD2 (7 bases). The germline CDR1 and CDR2 sequences are SGHNT and YYREEE (reference sequence). This CDR3 is 16 amino acids long. Trimming pared 4 bases from V and 3 bases from J, leaving 20 bases between. DNA for the CDR3: TGTGCCAGCAGCCTGATGGGGGGGGCCCCTGGCTACGAGCAGTACTTC. Protein sequence: CASSLMGGAPGYEQYF.